These 14 T cell receptor beta chains were all obtained from the same sample, sequenced in a study of T cell repertoires in cytomegalovirus infection. Via MiXCR, TCRdb re-called the reads, giving one row per CDR3 protein. Of 250,000 or so distinct CDR3 sequences listed, approximately 8.3% were seen once; the top ten hold over 13%. The sequenced sample was PBMCs. These receptors all come from a human donor in good health (CMV status not recorded). Some clones in this sample may be carry-over from other donors' samples.

This clonotype was seen at least ten times. The chain joins TRBV6-5 to TRBJ2-6; no definite D call. The V gene lost 0 bases and the J gene lost 0 bases, with 9 bases spanning the gap. The CDR3 has 17 amino acids. The V gene's germline CDR1 is MNHEY and CDR2 SVGAGI. The CDR3 DNA follows: TGTGCCAGCAGTTACTCCGGGTGGTACTCTGGGGCCAACGTCCTGACTTTC. The encoded protein is CASSYSGWYSGANVLTF.

This clonotype was found many times. This chain uses TRBV5-5 with TRBJ1-2; TRBD1 might be the D (5 bases). CDR3 length: 13 amino acids. Trimming shortened V by 0 bases and J by 6 bases, and 9 bases separated the two germline ends. The V gene's germline CDR1 is SGHKS and CDR2 YYEKEE (reference sequence). CDR3: CASSLDRRDGYTF. The CDR3 DNA follows: TGTGCCAGCAGCTTGGACAGGAGGGATGGCTACACCTTC. The full variable domain, rest sourced from reference TRBV5-5 and TRBJ1-2, is DAGVTQSPTHLIKTRGQQVTLRCSPISGHKSVSWYQQVLGQGPQFIFQYYEKEERGRGNFPDRFSARQFPNYSSELNVNALLLGDSALYLCASSLDRRDGYTFGSGTRLTVV.

This sequence joins TRBV7-2 and TRBJ2-7, with 7 bases lining up with TRBD2. This CDR3 has 13 amino acids. CDR1 and CDR2 (germline): SGHTA, FQGNSA. J lost 3 bases, V lost 2 bases, and 1 base had no gene match. The CDR3, as DNA: TGTGCCAGCAGCTTACTAGCGGACTACGAGCAGTACTTC. It encodes CASSLLADYEQYF.

This sequence joins TRBV28 and TRBJ1-2; maybe TRBD1 (5 bases). Trimming shortened V by 5 bases and J by 2 bases, and 9 bases separated the two germline ends. CDR1 is MDHEN and CDR2 is SYDVKM in the germline V gene. The CDR3 runs to 13 residues. In DNA form, the CDR3 reads TGTGCCAGCAGTACGGACACAAACTATGGCTACACCTTC. Protein product: CASSTDTNYGYTF.

Many counts were recorded for this clonotype. CDR3 amino acids: CASSPLAGGGQETQYF. The CDR3 coding sequence is TGTGCCAGCAGCCCTTTGGCGGGAGGGGGACAAGAGACCCAGTACTTC. The chain combines TRBV7-2 with TRBJ2-5; 9 bases map to TRBD2. The ends lost 5 bases at V and 2 bases at J; junction bases unmatched: 9. Germline V gives CDR1 SGHTA, CDR2 FQGNSA. There are 16 residues in the CDR3.

This rearrangement joins TRBV19 to TRBJ2-7; 9 nucleotides line up with TRBD1. Trimming took 10 bases from V and 2 from J; bases not matched to a gene: 6. Germline V gene lookup returns CDR1 LNHDA and CDR2 SQIVND (reference sequence). The CDR3 has 13 residues. The CDR3 bases are TGTGCCACCCGGACAGGGGAAACCTACGAGCAGTACTTC. Its translation: CATRTGETYEQYF. Full variable domain (outside the CDR3, taken from reference TRBV19 and TRBJ2-7): DGGITQSPKYLFRKEGQNVTLSCEQNLNHDAMYWYRQDPGQGLRLIYYSQIVNDFQKGDIAEGYSVSREKKESFPLTVTSAQKNPTAFYLCATRTGETYEQYFGPGTRLTVT.

There are many counts of this clonotype. The chain joins TRBV20-1 to TRBJ2-7, with TRBD2 matching over 11 bases. Trimming took 0 bases from V and 4 from J; bases not matched to a gene: 8. CDR3 size: 16 residues. Germline V CDR1 and CDR2: DFQATT, SNEGSKA (reference sequence). Here the CDR3 reads CSAREHSSGRFYEQYF. DNA of the CDR3: TGCAGTGCTAGAGAACACTCTAGCGGGAGGTTTTACGAGCAGTACTTC.

To note about this clonotype: This sequence may be a read error, since a much larger clone differs from it by one base. The CDR3: CSVRDEAENEKLFF. DNA of the CDR3: TGCAGTGTTAGAGATGAGGCAGAGAATGAAAAACTGTTTTTT. The V and J genes are TRBV20-1 and TRBJ1-4; D remains unclear. This CDR3 is built from 14 residues. CDR1 is DFQATT, CDR2 SNEGSKA, per germline (reference sequence).

This clonotype was detected ten times or more. Here the CDR3 reads CASSLERVQGPFSYGYTF. The CDR3 DNA reads as TGTGCCAGCAGCTTAGAACGAGTACAGGGGCCCTTTTCCTATGGCTACACCTTC. The J gene is TRBJ1-2, the V gene TRBV7-2; 7 bases are shared with TRBD1. Germline V CDR1 and CDR2: SGHTA, FQGNSA. The CDR3 extends over 18 amino acids. V was pared by 1 base and J by 4 bases, with 15 bases of the junction left unmatched.

This clonotype was found many times. The J gene is TRBJ2-2, the V gene TRBV28; tentatively, D is TRBD1 or TRBD2 (5 bases each). This CDR3 comprises 14 residues. Trimming pared 11 bases from V and 2 bases from J, leaving 15 bases between. Germline V gene lookup returns CDR1 MDHEN and CDR2 SYDVKM. CDR3 protein: CACYRDGNTGELFF. The DNA for the CDR3 is TGTGCCTGCTACCGGGACGGCAACACCGGGGAGCTGTTTTTT. The full variable domain, rest sourced from reference TRBV28 and TRBJ2-2, is DVKVTQSSRYLVKRTGEKVFLECVQDMDHENMFWYRQDPGLGLRLIYFSYDVKMKEKGDIPEGYSVSREKKERFSLILESASTNQTSMYLCACYRDGNTGELFFGEGSRLTVL.

The table lists this clonotype with many counts. The J gene is TRBJ2-7, the V gene TRBV19; a weak D match, TRBD2 (7 bases). CDR1 and CDR2 (germline): LNHDA, SQIVND (reference sequence). Trimming stripped 8 bases from V and 0 bases from J, with 17 bases between. This CDR3 spans 15 amino acids. CDR3 nucleotides: TGTGCCAGTCAATATAAGGGGGGGGACTCCTACGAGCAGTACTTC. Encoded protein: CASQYKGGDSYEQYF.

At least ten counts were recorded for this clonotype. This chain links TRBV12-3 or TRBV12-4 with TRBJ1-3; D possibly corresponds to TRBD1 (6 bases). V was pared by 7 bases and J by 0 bases, with 13 bases between. The CDR3 spans 15 residues. As DNA, the CDR3 is TGTGCCAGCATTGCGGACAGCAGCTCTGGAAACACCATATATTTT. Encoded protein: CASIADSSSGNTIYF.

V is TRBV24-1 and J is TRBJ1-1; D uncertain. Germline-derived CDR1 and CDR2 are KGHDR and SFDVKD. Trimming took 5 bases from V and 0 from J, leaving 9 bases between them. This CDR3 spans 14 amino acids. The CDR3, as DNA: TGTGCCACCAGTGTTGGACCAATGAACACTGAAGCTTTCTTT. As protein: CATSVGPMNTEAFF.

This clonotype was counted many times. The chain is built from TRBV10-3 and TRBJ2-3; TRBD1 matches 8 bases. V lost 8 bases, J lost 6 bases, and 7 bases stayed unmatched. Per the germline V gene, CDR1 is ENHRY and CDR2 is SYGVKD. The CDR3 contains 13 residues. CDR3 in amino acids: CAIGPRQGDTQYF. The CDR3 DNA reads as TGTGCCATCGGACCCCGACAGGGGGATACGCAGTATTTT.